This TCR beta chain was sequenced for a study of shared clonotypes between healthy human individuals. Genomic DNA (from each subset) was split evenly across several immunoSEQ plates. Assay used: immunoSEQ multiplex PCR; TCRdb lists only in-frame clones, some missing. This table holds approximately 400,000 clones, about 97% found once. This clone was observed a handful of times. The V gene end was trimmed by 5 bases and the J gene end by 4 bases; junction bases not matched to a gene: 7. The CDR3 sequence is 15 residues long. CDR1 is WNHNN, CDR2 SYGVQD, per germline (reference sequence). This clonotype was obtained from a young man in good health. This rearrangement joins TRBV10-1 to TRBJ1-1; 10 nucleotides line up with TRBD1. Sequences were obtained from memory CD8+ T cells sorted from blood. Documented subset: CD45RO+ cells pooled with CCR7-negative TemRA cells. CDR3 protein: CASSPLTGGITEAFF. The CDR3 DNA sequence: TGCGCCAGCAGTCCTTTGACAGGGGGCATCACTGAAGCTTTCTTT.